The 13 T cell receptor beta chains reported below all come from one sample, sequenced in a study of blood T cell repertoires in COVID-19. Sequencing used immunoSEQ multiplex PCR; TCRdb keeps in-frame clones, though not all of them. The table records 150,000 or so clones, about four fifths of them present only once. The sequenced sample was PBMCs or T cells enriched from blood (not recorded which). These receptors all stem from a woman aged 50 to 60 who had been exposed to COVID-19.

The chain combines TRBV5-4 with TRBJ1-1; 7 positions match TRBD1. The germline V gene encodes CDR1 SGHNT and CDR2 YYREEE (reference sequence). The CDR3 has 14 residues. J was trimmed by 7 bases and V by 5 bases; bases with no gene match: 11. The CDR3 DNA reads TGTGCCAGCAGTTCACCAACAGGGGACCATGAAGCTTTCTTT. It specifies CASSSPTGDHEAFF.

This rearrangement joins TRBV19 to TRBJ2-5; 9 nucleotides align to TRBD2. CDR3 length: 15 residues. Trimming at V came to 7 bases and at J to 1 base, leaving 7 bases not matched to a gene. The V gene's germline CDR1 is LNHDA and CDR2 SQIVND (reference sequence). The CDR3 DNA is TGTGCCAGTAACCAACTAGCGGGTAGCCAAGAGACCCAGTACTTC. Translation: CASNQLAGSQETQYF.

This chain joins TRBV24-1 and TRBJ2-1, with D maybe TRBD1 (5 bases). CDR3 length equals 15 residues. V shed 5 bases and J shed 5 bases, with 15 bases lying between them. Germline loops: CDR1 KGHDR, CDR2 SFDVKD. CDR3: CATSGGMDRNNEQFF. CDR3 nucleotide sequence: TGTGCCACCAGTGGGGGCATGGATAGAAACAATGAGCAGTTCTTC.

This clone showed up just once. The chain uses TRBV27 and TRBJ2-7, with 7 bases aligning to TRBD1. Looked up from germline, CDR1 is MNHEY and CDR2 is SMNVEV (reference sequence). Losses at the gene ends were 5 bases for V and 9 bases for J; bases not matched to a gene: 7. The CDR3 has 12 amino acids. CDR3 in DNA: TGTGCCAGCAGTCCACAACAGGGGTCGCAGTACTTC. Its translation: CASSPQQGSQYF.

This clone has just a few counts. The V and J genes are TRBV24-1 and TRBJ2-3, with TRBD1 identical over 9 bases. Germline assignment: CDR1 KGHDR and CDR2 SFDVKD. The CDR3 is 15 residues long. After removal of 4 bases from V and 2 bases from J, the junction contained 3 bases not matched to a gene. This CDR3 is CATSDTGGSTDTQYF. CDR3 coding DNA: TGTGCCACCAGTGACACAGGGGGCTCCACAGATACGCAGTATTTT.

There are a few counts of this clone. The rearrangement links TRBV19 to TRBJ2-1; D not certain. Germline CDR1 is LNHDA and CDR2 is SQIVND (reference sequence). This CDR3 has 14 amino acids. V was trimmed by 5 bases and J by 0 bases, leaving 8 bases between them. This CDR3 reads CASSEKSSYNEQFF. CDR3 bases: TGTGCCAGTAGTGAGAAAAGCTCCTACAATGAGCAGTTCTTC.

The chain couples TRBV7-2 to TRBJ1-2, with 7 bases that match TRBD1. Germline V gene sequence: CDR1 SGHTA, CDR2 FQGNSA. V dropped 1 base and J dropped 6; count of bases not matched to a gene: 8. The CDR3 has 15 residues. As DNA, the CDR3 is TGTGCCAGCAGCTTAGTCCCGGACAGGAAGGATGGCTACACCTTC. Its translation is CASSLVPDRKDGYTF.

The chain employs TRBV5-1 and TRBJ1-1; 8 bases line up with TRBD1. CDR1 SGHRS and CDR2 YFSETQ come from the germline V gene. J gave up 10 bases and V 0 bases, and 8 bases lay outside the gene matches. This CDR3 region has 14 residues. The CDR3 DNA is TGCGCCAGCAGCTTGGGCATGACAGGGGTTGGAGCTTTCTTT. Translating it yields CASSLGMTGVGAFF.

The rearrangement links TRBV5-6 to TRBJ1-3; no clear D. V was pared by 3 bases and J by 0 bases, with 7 bases between. CDR3 length: 14 residues. Per germline, CDR1 SGHDT and CDR2 YYEEEE. The CDR3: CASSYDYSGNTIYF. The CDR3 DNA reads TGTGCCAGCAGCTACGACTACTCTGGAAACACCATATATTTT.

This clone was picked up a small number of times. This chain uses TRBV12-5 with TRBJ2-5; a possible D gene is TRBD1 (7 bases). CDR1 is LGHNT, CDR2 FRNRAP, per germline. This CDR3 is built from 13 residues. Between the trimmed V and J ends, which lost 6 bases and 5 bases, there was a span of 13 bases. CDR3: CASGSRGVETQYF. Here the CDR3 DNA reads TGTGCTAGTGGCAGCAGGGGGGTGGAGACCCAGTACTTC. The full variable domain, its missing parts supplied by reference TRBV12-5 and TRBJ2-5, is DARVTQTPRHKVTEMGQEVTMRCQPILGHNTVFWYRQTMMQGLELLAYFRNRAPLDDSGMPKDRFSAEMPDATLATLKIQPSEPRDSAVYFCASGSRGVETQYFGPGTRLLVL.

The chain employs TRBV7-2 and TRBJ2-6, with 7 bases fitting TRBD1. CDR1 is SGHTA, CDR2 FQGNSA, per germline. J gave up 0 bases and V 6 bases, and 5 bases lay outside the gene matches. This CDR3 has 16 amino acids. CDR3 nucleotides: TGTGCCAGCAGAACAGGGGTTGGCTCTGGGGCCAACGTCCTGACTTTC. Residues: CASRTGVGSGANVLTF. Using reference TRBV7-2 and TRBJ2-6 for the parts outside the CDR3, the full variable domain is GAGVSQSPSNKVTEKGKDVELRCDPISGHTALYWYRQSLGQGLEFLIYFQGNSAPDKSGLPSDRFSAERTGGSVSTLTIQRTQQEDSAVYLCASRTGVGSGANVLTFGAGSRLTVL.

This clone was found once. The DNA for the CDR3 is TGTGCCAGTAGTATAGTCGGTACGAACACTGAAGCTTTCTTT. Its protein product is CASSIVGTNTEAFF. The V call is TRBV19, the J call TRBJ1-1; D gene unclear. Per the germline V gene, CDR1 is LNHDA and CDR2 is SQIVND (reference sequence). The CDR3 covers 14 residues. The V and J ends lost 1 base and 1 base respectively, with 7 bases between them.

Many counts were recorded for this clone. This chain connects TRBV6-5 to TRBJ2-7, with D unclear. The germline V and J ends were trimmed by 5 bases and 0 bases, with 11 bases remaining between them. This CDR3 is 14 amino acids long. Germline V gene sequence: CDR1 MNHEY, CDR2 SVGAGI. Here the CDR3 reads CASSPSTGSYEQYF. In DNA, the CDR3 is TGTGCCAGCAGTCCTTCGACTGGCTCCTACGAGCAGTACTTC.